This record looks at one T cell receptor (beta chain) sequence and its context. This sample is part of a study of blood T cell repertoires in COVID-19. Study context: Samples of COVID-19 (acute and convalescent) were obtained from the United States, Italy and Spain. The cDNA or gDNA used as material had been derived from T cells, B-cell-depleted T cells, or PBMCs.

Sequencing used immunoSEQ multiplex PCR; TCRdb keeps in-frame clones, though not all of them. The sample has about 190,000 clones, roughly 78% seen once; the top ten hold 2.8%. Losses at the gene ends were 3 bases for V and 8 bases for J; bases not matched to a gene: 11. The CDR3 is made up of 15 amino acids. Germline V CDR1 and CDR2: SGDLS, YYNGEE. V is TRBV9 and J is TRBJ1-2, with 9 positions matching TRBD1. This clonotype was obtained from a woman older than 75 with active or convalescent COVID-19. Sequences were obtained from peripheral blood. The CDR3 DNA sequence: TGTGCCAGCAGCGCGACACAGGGGGCGGGGGTCGGCTACACCTTC. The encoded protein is CASSATQGAGVGYTF.